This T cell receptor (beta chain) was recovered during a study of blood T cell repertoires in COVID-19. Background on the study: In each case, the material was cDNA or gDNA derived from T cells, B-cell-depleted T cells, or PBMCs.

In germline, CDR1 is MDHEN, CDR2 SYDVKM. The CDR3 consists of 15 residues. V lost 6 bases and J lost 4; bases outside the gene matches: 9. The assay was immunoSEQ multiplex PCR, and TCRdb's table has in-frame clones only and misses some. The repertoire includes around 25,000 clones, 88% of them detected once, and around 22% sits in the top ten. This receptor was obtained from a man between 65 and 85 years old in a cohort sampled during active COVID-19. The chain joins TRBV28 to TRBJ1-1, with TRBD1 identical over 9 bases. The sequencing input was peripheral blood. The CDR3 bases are TGTGCCAGCAGACCCGGGACAGGGTTTAGCACTGAAGCTTTCTTT. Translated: CASRPGTGFSTEAFF. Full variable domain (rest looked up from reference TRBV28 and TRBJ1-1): DVKVTQSSRYLVKRTGEKVFLECVQDMDHENMFWYRQDPGLGLRLIYFSYDVKMKEKGDIPEGYSVSREKKERFSLILESASTNQTSMYLCASRPGTGFSTEAFFGQGTRLTVV.